The T cell receptor (beta chain) described here comes from a study of T cell clonotyping in hematopoietic cell transplantation. Some clones are missing from TCRdb's copy, which holds only in-frame ones; the method was immunoSEQ multiplex PCR. The table lists approximately 44,000 clones, nearly 97% of them singletons. Trimming left V 3 bases short and J 4 bases short, with 5 bases between. The CDR3 is 12 residues long. Germline-derived CDR1 and CDR2 are SGHVS and FNYEAQ. Broader study findings: Cells were unsorted, so CD4 and CD8 contributions were not separated. Higher Inverse Simpson Index values in graft donor and pretransplant recipient predicted broader posttransplant TCR diversity. Few recipient clonotypes overlapped donors; over 97% were de novo at given depth.

With regard to this clone: Its cognate antigen is unknown.

The TCR was taken from a man aged 30-40 years in good health. Some clones in this sample may be carry-over from other donors' samples. Sample: peripheral blood mononuclear cells. The chain joins TRBV7-6 to TRBJ2-3, with unresolved D. In DNA form, the CDR3 reads TGTGCCAGCAGCTTTGGGGCAGATACGCAGTATTTT. Residues: CASSFGADTQYF. Using reference TRBV7-6 and TRBJ2-3 for the parts outside the CDR3, the full variable domain is GAGVSQSPRYKVTKRGQDVALRCDPISGHVSLYWYRQALGQGPEFLTYFNYEAQQDKSGLPNDRFSAERPEGSISTLTIQRTEQRDSAMYRCASSFGADTQYFGPGTRLTVL.